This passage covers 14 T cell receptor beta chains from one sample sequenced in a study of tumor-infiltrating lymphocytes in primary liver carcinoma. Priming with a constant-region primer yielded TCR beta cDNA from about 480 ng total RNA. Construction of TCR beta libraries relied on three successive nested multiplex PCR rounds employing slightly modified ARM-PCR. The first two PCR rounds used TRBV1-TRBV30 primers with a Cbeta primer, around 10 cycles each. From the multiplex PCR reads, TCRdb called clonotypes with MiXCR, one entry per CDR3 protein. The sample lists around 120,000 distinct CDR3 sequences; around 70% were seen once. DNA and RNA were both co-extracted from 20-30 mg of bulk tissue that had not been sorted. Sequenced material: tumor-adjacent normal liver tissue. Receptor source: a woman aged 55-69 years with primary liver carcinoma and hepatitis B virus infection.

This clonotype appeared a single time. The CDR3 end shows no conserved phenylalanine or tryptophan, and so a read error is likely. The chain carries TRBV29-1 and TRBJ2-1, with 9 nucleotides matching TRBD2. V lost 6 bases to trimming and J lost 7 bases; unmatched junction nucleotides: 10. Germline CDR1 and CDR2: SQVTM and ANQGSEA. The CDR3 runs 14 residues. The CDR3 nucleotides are TGCAGCGTCGTCGGGAGTAGCGGGAGAAATGAGCAGTTCATC. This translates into CSVVGSSGRNEQFI.

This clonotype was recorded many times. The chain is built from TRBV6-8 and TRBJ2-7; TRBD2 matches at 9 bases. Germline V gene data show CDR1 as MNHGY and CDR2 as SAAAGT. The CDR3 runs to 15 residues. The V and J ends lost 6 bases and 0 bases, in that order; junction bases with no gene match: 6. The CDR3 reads CASRALAGSSYEQYF. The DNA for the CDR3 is TGTGCCAGCAGGGCACTAGCGGGCAGCTCCTACGAGCAGTACTTC.

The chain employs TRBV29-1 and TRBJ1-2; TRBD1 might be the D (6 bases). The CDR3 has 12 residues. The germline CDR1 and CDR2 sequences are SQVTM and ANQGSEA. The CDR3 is CIGAQGHYGYTF. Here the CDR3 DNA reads TGCATCGGTGCCCAGGGACATTATGGCTACACCTTC. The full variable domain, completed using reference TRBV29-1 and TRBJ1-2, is SAVISQKPSRDICQRGTSLTIQCQVDSQVTMMFWYRQQPGQSLTLIATANQGSEATYESGFVIDKFPISRPNLTFSTLTVSNMSPEDSSIYLCIGAQGHYGYTFGSGTRLTVV.

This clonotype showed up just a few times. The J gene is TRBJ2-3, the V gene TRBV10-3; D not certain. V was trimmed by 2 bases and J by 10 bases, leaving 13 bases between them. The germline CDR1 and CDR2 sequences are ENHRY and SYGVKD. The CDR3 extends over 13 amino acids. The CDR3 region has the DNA TGTGCCATCAGTGAGCCCCCTACGGATCCGCAGTATTTT. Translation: CAISEPPTDPQYF.

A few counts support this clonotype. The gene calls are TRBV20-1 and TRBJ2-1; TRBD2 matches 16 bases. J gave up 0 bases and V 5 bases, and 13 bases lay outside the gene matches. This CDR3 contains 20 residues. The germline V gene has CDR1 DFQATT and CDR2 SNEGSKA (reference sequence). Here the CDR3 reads CSAPKNPGLAGGSSYNEQFF. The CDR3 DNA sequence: TGCAGTGCTCCAAAGAATCCGGGACTAGCGGGGGGGAGCTCCTACAATGAGCAGTTCTTC.

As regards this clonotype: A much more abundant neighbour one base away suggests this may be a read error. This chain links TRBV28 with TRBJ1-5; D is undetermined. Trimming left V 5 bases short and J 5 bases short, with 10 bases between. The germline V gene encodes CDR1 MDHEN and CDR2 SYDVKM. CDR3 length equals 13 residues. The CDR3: CASSIVIDQPQHF. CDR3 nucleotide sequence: TGTGCCAGCAGTATCGTAATAGATCAGCCCCAGCATTTT.

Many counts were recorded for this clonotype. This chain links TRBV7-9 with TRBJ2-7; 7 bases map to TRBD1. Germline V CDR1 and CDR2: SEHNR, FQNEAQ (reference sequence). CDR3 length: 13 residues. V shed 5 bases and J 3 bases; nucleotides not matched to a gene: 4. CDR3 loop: CASSPGQIYEQYF. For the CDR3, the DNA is TGTGCCAGCAGCCCGGGACAGATCTACGAGCAGTACTTC.

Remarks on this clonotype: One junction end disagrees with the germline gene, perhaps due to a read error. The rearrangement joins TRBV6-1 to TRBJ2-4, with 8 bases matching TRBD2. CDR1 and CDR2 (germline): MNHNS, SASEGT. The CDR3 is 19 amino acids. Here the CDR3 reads CVSSEEARGRTSAKNIQYF. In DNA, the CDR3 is TGTGTCAGCAGTGAGGAGGCACGCGGGAGGACTAGCGCCAAAAACATTCAGTACTTC.

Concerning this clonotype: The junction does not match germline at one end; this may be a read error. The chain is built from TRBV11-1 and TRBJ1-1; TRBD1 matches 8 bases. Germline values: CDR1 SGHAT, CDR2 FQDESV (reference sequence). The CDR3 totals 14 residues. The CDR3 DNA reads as TGTGCCAGCAGTTTCGACAGGGGAGGAACTGAAGCTTCCTTT. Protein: CASSFDRGGTEASF.

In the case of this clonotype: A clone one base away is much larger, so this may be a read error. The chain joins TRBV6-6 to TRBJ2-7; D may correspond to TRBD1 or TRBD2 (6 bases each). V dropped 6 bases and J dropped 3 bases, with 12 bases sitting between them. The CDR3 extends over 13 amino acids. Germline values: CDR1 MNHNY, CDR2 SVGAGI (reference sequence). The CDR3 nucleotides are TGTGCCAGCAGAACACAGGGACTCTACGAGCAGTACTTC. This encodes CASRTQGLYEQYF.

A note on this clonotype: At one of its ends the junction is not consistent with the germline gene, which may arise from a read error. This CDR3 is CASGYRGLSIDTQYF. The CDR3 DNA sequence: TGTGCCAGCGGTTACAGGGGGCTAAGCATAGATACGCAGTATTTT. The chain uses TRBV6-6 and TRBJ2-3, with 9 nucleotides matching TRBD1. The CDR3 is made up of 15 amino acids. Germline V CDR1 and CDR2: MNHNY, SVGAGI (reference sequence).

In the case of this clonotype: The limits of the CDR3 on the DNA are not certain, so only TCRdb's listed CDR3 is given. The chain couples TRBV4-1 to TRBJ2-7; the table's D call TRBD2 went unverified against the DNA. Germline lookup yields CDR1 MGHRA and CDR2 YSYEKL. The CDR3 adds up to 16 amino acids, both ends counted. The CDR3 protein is CASSQFASGIGYEQCF.

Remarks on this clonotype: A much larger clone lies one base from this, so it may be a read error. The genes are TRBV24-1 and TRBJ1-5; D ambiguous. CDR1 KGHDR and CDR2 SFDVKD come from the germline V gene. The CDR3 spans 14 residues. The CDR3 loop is CATSNLQGNQPQHF. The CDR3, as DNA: TGTGCCACCAGTAATTTGCAGGGCAATCAGCCCCAGCATTTT.

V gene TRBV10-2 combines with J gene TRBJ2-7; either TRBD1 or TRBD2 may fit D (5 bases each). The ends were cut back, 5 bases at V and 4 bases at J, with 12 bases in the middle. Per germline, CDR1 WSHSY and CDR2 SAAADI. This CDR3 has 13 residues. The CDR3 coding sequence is TGCGCCAGCAGTATGTCGGGGCGTTACGAGCAGTACTTC. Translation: CASSMSGRYEQYF.